This T cell receptor (beta chain) was obtained from a study of T cells in Graves' hyperthyroidism and ophthalmopathy. This clonotype was counted at least ten times. TCR beta CDR3 regions were amplified from RNA. The TCR CDR3 first-round RT-PCR relied on the HTBI primer set. TCRdb passed the multiplex PCR reads through MiXCR, listing each CDR3 protein once. The data hold some 600,000 distinct CDR3 sequences, with approximately 15% observed a single time. Germline assignment: CDR1 SEHNR and CDR2 FQNEAQ (reference sequence). The CDR3 is 14 amino acids. The V end was cut by 5 bases, the J end by 4 bases, with 14 bases between.

This TCR was recovered from a woman in her 30s with Graves' hyperthyroidism that later progressed to Graves' ophthalmopathy. The chain couples TRBV7-9 to TRBJ2-5; D gene uncertain. The material sequenced was blood. CDR3: CASSARSERETQYF. In nucleotides, the CDR3 is TGTGCCAGCAGCGCAAGATCGGAAAGAGAGACCCAGTACTTC.